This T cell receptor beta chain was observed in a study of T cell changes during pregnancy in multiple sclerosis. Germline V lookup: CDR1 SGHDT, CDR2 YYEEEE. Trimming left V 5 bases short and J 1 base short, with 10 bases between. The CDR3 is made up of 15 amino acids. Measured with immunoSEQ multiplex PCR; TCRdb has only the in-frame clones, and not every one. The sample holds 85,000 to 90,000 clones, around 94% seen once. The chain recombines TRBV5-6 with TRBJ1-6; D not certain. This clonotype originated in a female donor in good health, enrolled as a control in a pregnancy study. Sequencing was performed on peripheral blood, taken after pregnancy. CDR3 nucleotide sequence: TGTGCCAGCAGACGAGGTGTGTCCTATAATTCACCCCTCCACTTT. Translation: CASRRGVSYNSPLHF.